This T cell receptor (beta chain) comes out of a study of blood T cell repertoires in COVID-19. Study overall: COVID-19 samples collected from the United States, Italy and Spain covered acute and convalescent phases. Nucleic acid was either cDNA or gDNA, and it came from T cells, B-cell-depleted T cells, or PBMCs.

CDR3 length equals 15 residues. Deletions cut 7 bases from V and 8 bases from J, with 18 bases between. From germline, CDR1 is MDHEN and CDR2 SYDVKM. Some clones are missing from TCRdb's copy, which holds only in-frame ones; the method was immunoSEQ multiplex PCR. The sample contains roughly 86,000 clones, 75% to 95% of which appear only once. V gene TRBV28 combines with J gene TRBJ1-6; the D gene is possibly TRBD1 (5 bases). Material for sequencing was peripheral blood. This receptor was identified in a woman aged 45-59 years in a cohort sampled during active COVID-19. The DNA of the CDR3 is TGTGCCAGCACCCAGCCCAGGGCTAGTCATTCACCCCTCCACTTT. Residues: CASTQPRASHSPLHF.